Here is one T cell receptor beta chain with its context. Antigen unknown. Germline V gives CDR1 LNHNV, CDR2 YYDKDF (reference sequence). The CDR3 length is 17 residues. V shed 0 bases, J shed 6 bases, and the junction held 10 bases outside the gene matches. The record originates from a study of Ad26.COV2.S vaccination and SARS-CoV-2 variants. On the study more broadly: In the study, Ad26.COV2.S was injected intramuscularly once, or twice 56 days apart. Study outcomes and limitations: The authors reported substantial breadth in spike-specific CD8+ and CD4+ T cell responses after vaccination.

Stated treatment: around 19 received Ad26.COV2.S at low or high dose, single or two shots; several received placebo; per-sample allocation not given. Samples were taken on day 63 after the first vaccine or placebo injection. The data were produced by immunoSEQ multiplex PCR, yet TCRdb's version contains in-frame clones alone and is incomplete. The profile covers about 480,000 clones, with roughly 89% appearing a single time and more than 10% taken by the ten largest. The J gene is TRBJ2-1, the V gene TRBV15; the match to TRBD2 covers 8 bases. The sequence was obtained from a person aged 18-60 years who received the Ad26.COV2.S COVID-19 vaccine or a placebo. This specimen was peripheral blood, taken in a trial of Ad26.COV2.S vaccine versus placebo. CDR3 loop: CATSRDPPAGGLNEQFF. In DNA form, the CDR3 reads TGTGCCACCAGCAGAGATCCCCCTGCGGGAGGTCTCAATGAGCAGTTCTTC.